The 23 T cell receptor beta chains presented below share a single source sample, sequenced in a study of CD8 T cells in ankylosing spondylitis. TCRdb passed the 5' RACE reads through MiXCR, listing each CDR3 protein once. The table includes 250,000 to 300,000 distinct CDR3 sequences, 20% detected once. Sample: blood, either unsorted or a sorted T cell fraction (not recorded which). These receptors all come from a male donor with ankylosing spondylitis or in good health (not recorded which).

This chain uses TRBV5-1 with TRBJ1-4; TRBD1 matches at 8 bases. The germline V gene has CDR1 SGHRS and CDR2 YFSETQ. The CDR3 extends over 15 amino acids. V trimming: 5 bases; J trimming: 8 bases; junction bases outside the gene matches: 11. The CDR3 region has the DNA TGCGCCAGCAGGCAAGGCCCCGACAGGGGAGAAAAACTGTTTTTT. This encodes CASRQGPDRGEKLFF.

The chain couples TRBV25-1 to TRBJ2-3, with 10 bases that match TRBD2. The CDR3 totals 15 residues. Germline CDR1 is MGHDK and CDR2 is SYGVNS. J was trimmed by 4 bases and V by 6 bases; bases with no gene match: 7. Here the CDR3 reads CASRTSGPGADTQYF. The CDR3, as DNA: TGTGCCAGCAGGACTAGCGGGCCAGGGGCAGATACGCAGTATTTT.

This clonotype appeared a few times. The CDR3 nucleotides are TGTGCCAGCAGCTTAGCGTTGGGGTGGGCGTCCGGGGAGCTGTTTTTT. As protein: CASSLALGWASGELFF. The chain couples TRBV7-8 to TRBJ2-2; D call uncertain. The germline CDR1 and CDR2 sequences are SGHVS and FQNEAQ. Trimming shortened V by 0 bases and J by 6 bases, and 14 bases separated the two germline ends. The CDR3 runs 16 residues.

The table lists this clonotype with a few counts. The chain has TRBV28 and TRBJ2-4; TRBD1 matches 7 bases. V lost 6 bases, J lost 5 bases, and 4 bases stayed unmatched. The CDR3 has 13 residues. Germline CDR1 and CDR2: MDHEN and SYDVKM. The CDR3 is CASSWTGENIQYF. The CDR3 DNA is TGTGCCAGCAGCTGGACAGGAGAAAACATTCAGTACTTC.

There are a few counts of this clonotype. The genes are TRBV5-1 and TRBJ2-1, with D unclear. CDR3 length: 13 residues. Deletions cut 7 bases from V and 8 bases from J, with 16 bases between. In germline, CDR1 is SGHRS, CDR2 YFSETQ. CDR3: CASQRSESDEQFF. The CDR3 region has the DNA TGCGCCAGCCAAAGGAGCGAGTCTGATGAGCAGTTCTTC.

The chain couples TRBV28 to TRBJ1-2; no clear D gene. The V end was cut by 5 bases, the J end by 5 bases, with 9 bases between. CDR1 is MDHEN and CDR2 is SYDVKM in the germline V gene. The CDR3 consists of 12 residues. In nucleotides, the CDR3 is TGTGCCAGCAGTCCCCACGTTTATGGCTACACCTTC. Amino acids: CASSPHVYGYTF.

In its sample, this clonotype was seen a few times. The chain joins TRBV6-5 to TRBJ2-2, with 8 bases that match TRBD2. This CDR3 is built from 15 residues. With 2 bases clipped from V and 6 bases from J, the junction kept 5 bases outside the gene matches. CDR1 is MNHEY, CDR2 SVGAGI, per germline. The CDR3 DNA sequence: TGTGCCAGCAGTTACAGCGGGGGAAAGGCCGGGGAGCTGTTTTTT. It translates to CASSYSGGKAGELFF.

This clonotype has just a few counts. The V gene is TRBV28, the J gene TRBJ2-7; TRBD2 agrees at 11 bases. Germline V lookup: CDR1 MDHEN, CDR2 SYDVKM. The CDR3 runs 16 residues. V lost 5 bases and J lost 6; bases outside the gene matches: 12. CDR3 amino acids: CASSQTSGIGLSEQYV. Here the CDR3 DNA reads TGTGCCAGCAGTCAGACTAGCGGGATTGGGTTGTCCGAGCAGTACGTC.

This clonotype has only a few counts. This chain joins TRBV3-1 and TRBJ2-1, with D hard to call. The CDR3 spans 12 residues. Germline V gives CDR1 LGHDT, CDR2 YNNKEL (reference sequence). V lost 1 base and J lost 8, with 6 bases in between. The CDR3 DNA reads TGTGCCAGCAGCCAAGGATGGGATGAGCAGTTCTTC. Encoded protein: CASSQGWDEQFF.

This clonotype was observed a handful of times. The chain has TRBV5-6 and TRBJ2-3, with no clear D. Germline V gene data show CDR1 as SGHDT and CDR2 as YYEEEE. The CDR3 runs 13 residues. V lost 0 bases and J 6 bases, leaving 8 bases between the germline ends. CDR3 in amino acids: CASSLVGSDTQYF. Written as DNA, the CDR3 is TGTGCCAGCAGCTTGGTCGGGTCTGATACGCAGTATTTT.

This clonotype has more than one count but fewer than ten. V gene TRBV5-1 combines with J gene TRBJ2-5; TRBD1 matches at 10 bases. Unmatched junction bases numbered 9, after V lost 4 bases and J lost 6 bases. Per the germline V gene, CDR1 is SGHRS and CDR2 is YFSETQ. The CDR3 totals 15 residues. The CDR3 protein is CASSATPGQGKTQYF. CDR3 nucleotides: TGCGCCAGCAGCGCGACGCCGGGACAGGGGAAGACCCAGTACTTC.

V usage is TRBV12-3 or TRBV12-4 and J usage is TRBJ2-1; 12 bases agree with TRBD2. With V trimmed by 4 bases and J by 7 bases, 5 bases remained unmatched. This CDR3 contains 15 residues. This CDR3 is CASSSTSGSVNEQFF. As DNA, the CDR3 is TGTGCCAGCAGTTCGACTAGCGGGAGCGTGAATGAGCAGTTCTTC.

Notes on this clonotype: An end of the junction does not agree with germline; a read error may underlie this. The V and J genes are TRBV5-1 and TRBJ2-3, with D possibly TRBD2 on 5 matching bases. CDR3 length equals 14 residues. CDR1 is SGHRS, CDR2 YFSETQ, per germline. In DNA form, the CDR3 reads TGCGCCAGCAGCTTGGGAGCTAGCACAGTTACGCAGTATTTT. Its translation: CASSLGASTVTQYF.

The rearrangement uses TRBV4-1 and TRBJ2-5; D could derive from TRBD1 or TRBD2 (5 bases each). Trimming left V 0 bases short and J 7 bases short, with 12 bases between. Germline CDR1 MGHRA, CDR2 YSYEKL. This CDR3 contains 14 residues. The chain's CDR3 is CASSQDEGLATQYF. The CDR3 nucleotides read TGCGCCAGCAGCCAAGACGAGGGGCTCGCGACCCAGTACTTC.

This clonotype was seen more than once but under ten times. The CDR3, as DNA: TGTGCCAGCTTTACCGGGGCTCCGCGGAACATTCAGTACTTC. Translation: CASFTGAPRNIQYF. The gene calls are TRBV28 and TRBJ2-4; D may be TRBD1 or TRBD2 (5 bases each). Germline assignment: CDR1 MDHEN and CDR2 SYDVKM. V was shortened by 8 bases and J by 7 bases, with 18 bases between the two germline ends. CDR3 length: 14 amino acids.

This chain's CDR3 is CASSLFSGTGGSDEQFF. CDR3 nucleotide sequence: TGTGCCAGCAGCTTATTCTCCGGGACAGGGGGTTCCGATGAGCAGTTCTTC. The chain is built from TRBV11-2 and TRBJ2-1; 11 bases are shared with TRBD1. The CDR3 has 17 residues. V shed 2 bases, J shed 8 bases, and the junction held 11 bases outside the gene matches. Looked up from germline, CDR1 is SGHAT and CDR2 is FQNNGV. Looking up the rest from reference TRBV11-2 and TRBJ2-1 gives the full variable domain: EAGVAQSPRYKIIEKRQSVAFWCNPISGHATLYWYQQILGQGPKLLIQFQNNGVVDDSQLPKDRFSAERLKGVDSTLKIQPAKLEDSAVYLCASSLFSGTGGSDEQFFGPGTRLTVL.

CDR3 nucleotides: TGCGCCAGCAGCTTGGATTTGGGAAACATTCAGTACTTC. Amino acids: CASSLDLGNIQYF. The genes are TRBV5-1 and TRBJ2-4; D is uncertain. The V gene lost 0 bases and the J gene lost 6 bases, with 7 bases spanning the gap. Germline CDR1 is SGHRS and CDR2 is YFSETQ. CDR3 length: 13 amino acids.

This CDR3 reads CASSSRVQETQYF. The CDR3 nucleotides read TGTGCCAGCAGTTCCAGGGTCCAAGAGACCCAGTACTTC. The chain combines TRBV12-3 or TRBV12-4 with TRBJ2-5; D is possibly TRBD1 (5 bases). This CDR3 is built from 13 residues. Deletions cut 4 bases from V and 1 base from J, with 7 bases between.

This chain uses TRBV3-1 with TRBJ2-3; the D gene could be TRBD1 or TRBD2 (5 bases each). V gave up 1 base and J gave up 2 bases, with 13 bases separating them. The CDR3 runs 16 residues. Per the germline V gene, CDR1 is LGHDT and CDR2 is YNNKEL (reference sequence). The CDR3 DNA reads as TGTGCCAGCAGCCAAGGACTACAGGACTTCACAGATACGCAGTATTTT. Translation gives CASSQGLQDFTDTQYF.

The rearrangement links TRBV6-1 to TRBJ1-2; weak D call: TRBD1 (6 bases). The V and J ends lost 0 bases and 5 bases respectively, with 16 bases between them. Germline V gene data show CDR1 as MNHNS and CDR2 as SASEGT. The CDR3 consists of 16 residues. Here the CDR3 reads CASSEAGALAGYGYTF. The CDR3, as DNA: TGTGCCAGCAGTGAAGCGGGGGCCTTGGCGGGGTATGGCTACACCTTC.

The chain is built from TRBV29-1 and TRBJ2-1; TRBD1 or TRBD2 may be the D gene (5 bases each). Germline CDR1 is SQVTM and CDR2 is ANQGSEA. The V end was cut by 2 bases, the J end by 4 bases, with 12 bases between. CDR3 length: 14 residues. This CDR3 reads CSVESPREYNEQFF. For the CDR3, the DNA is TGCAGCGTTGAAAGTCCCAGGGAGTACAATGAGCAGTTCTTC.

This clonotype was counted a few times. The rearrangement joins TRBV2 to TRBJ1-1; 10 bases line up with TRBD1. J lost 5 bases, V lost 7 bases, and 13 bases had no gene match. Germline V CDR1 and CDR2: SNHLY, FYNNEI. This CDR3 has 16 residues. CDR3 sequence reads: CASTPGQGYSRTEAFF. The CDR3 bases are TGTGCCAGCACACCGGGACAGGGGTATAGTAGGACTGAAGCTTTCTTT.

Concerning this clonotype itself: Given a much more abundant clone one base away, this may be a read error. The CDR3 here is CASGVRDTQYF. In DNA form, the CDR3 reads TGTGCCAGCGGGGTTCGGGATACGCAGTATTTT. The J gene is TRBJ2-3, the V gene TRBV28; D is ambiguous. Trimming removed 8 bases at V and 6 bases at J, with 9 bases between. CDR1 is MDHEN and CDR2 is SYDVKM in the germline V gene. This CDR3 is 11 amino acids long.